The T cell receptor beta chain under discussion was sequenced for a study of blood T cell repertoires in COVID-19 (dated by TCRdb to 2018 to 2021). Background on the whole study: Samples covering the acute and convalescent phases of COVID-19 were provided by collaborators in the United States, Italy and Spain. The material from the prospective study consisted of cDNA or gDNA derived from T cells, B-cell-depleted T cells, or PBMCs. Samples were obtained from the ongoing ImmuneRACE study (first 160 participants) and from 1,000 to 1,500 subjects provided by 6 global collaborators. HLA class I and class II types, where available, came from metadata supplied by the sample provider rather than from assay-based typing. Deeply sampled blood TCRbeta repertoires from subjects exposed to, actively infected with, or recovered from COVID-19 were included in the dataset. Sample metadata almost always included a de-identified subject ID, COVID-19 status, age in years and sex. The repertoires were released in a freely available public database meant as a resource for research on the immune response to SARS-CoV-2.

TCRbeta CDR3 regions were amplified from genomic DNA by means of the immunoSEQ Assay, a bias-controlled multiplex PCR. On the study's bioinformatics: The number of nucleated cells in each sample was estimated by amplification of reference gene primers within the assay. To quantify the absolute abundance of each unique TCRbeta CDR3 rearrangement, sequence reads were collapsed and filtered. Productive Simpson clonality was computed per sample as the square root of Simpson's diversity index over productive rearrangements. This is the immuneACCESS table as TCRdb keeps it, with only in-frame sequences that have V and J called. A part of the clones is gone; compared with another copy, unresolved V genes explain less than half, and the rest is unexplained. That table supplies the V and J calls and clone size; D and trimming were determined from the DNA. In all, the sample holds 95,000 to 110,000 clones, and 70% to 90% of those were seen once. The ten largest make up 2.5% to 3.5% of the sample.

Each collaborating institution followed its own protocols to collect whole blood in K2EDTA tubes. Collaborator samples were shipped for TCRbeta analysis as frozen whole blood, isolated PBMCs, or DNA extracted from either sample type. Notes on this clone: What antigen it recognizes has not been identified. No base quality values were provided; no much bigger clone lies one nucleotide off.

What the study reported, not specific to this receptor: The amount of clinical and demographic metadata varied by source and participant and was provided uncurated.

In the germline V gene, CDR1 corresponds to SNHLY and CDR2 to FYNNEI. Spanning cysteine to phenylalanine, the CDR3 consists of 13 amino acids. Only the CDR3 DNA stays, 39 bases, in frame from base 1. V and J are truncated by 6 bases and 1 base respectively, leaving an intervening sequence of 9 bases. The V and J genes are TRBV2 and TRBJ1-1, and TRBD1 may be the D gene, going by 5 matching bases. The TCR was taken from a man aged 50-60 years in a cohort sampled during active COVID-19. The sequencing sample was made of peripheral blood. The sequence in DNA is TGTGCCAGCAGGCCCAGGGAGAACACTGAAGCTTTCTTT. This sequence encodes CASRPRENTEAFF.